The 3 T cell receptor beta chains presented below share a single source sample, sequenced in a study of cytomegalovirus exposure and HLA in healthy donors (dated by TCRdb to about 2017). Library preparation used the immunoSEQ multiplex PCR assay. A mixture of 60 forward primers for TCR Vbeta segments and 13 reverse primers for TCR Jbeta segments was used in the multiplex PCR. The table was pulled from immuneACCESS by TCRdb, which kept in-frame rearrangements only. Such tables lose some clones; where checked, under half of the loss comes from unresolved V genes, and the rest has no known cause. Here the sample has roughly 200,000 clones; approximately 86% occur a single time. More than 0.25% of the sample rests with the top ten. Sequencing input: PBMCs. These receptors were taken from a woman aged 30 to 39 in good health and CMV-seronegative.

This CDR3 reads CASSLEGENIQYF. CDR3 nucleotide sequence: TGCGCCAGCAGCTTGGAGGGGGAAAACATTCAGTACTTC. The chain recombines TRBV5-1 with TRBJ2-4, with a weak D call TRBD1 (6 bases). The germline V gene encodes CDR1 SGHRS and CDR2 YFSETQ. V shed 0 bases and J shed 5 bases, with 6 bases lying between them. The CDR3 is 13 amino acids.

The chain combines TRBV28 with TRBJ2-7; 7 bases agree with TRBD1. The germline gives CDR1 MDHEN, CDR2 SYDVKM. The CDR3 has 14 amino acids. Trimming took 10 bases from V and 0 from J; bases not matched to a gene: 9. CDR3 sequence reads: CATSTGKFSYEQYF. The DNA of the CDR3 is TGTGCCACCTCGACAGGGAAATTCTCCTACGAGCAGTACTTC.

The chain employs TRBV28 and TRBJ1-2; D is perhaps TRBD1 (5 bases). The germline CDR1 and CDR2 sequences are MDHEN and SYDVKM. The ends were cut back, 4 bases at V and 5 bases at J, with 23 bases in the middle. The CDR3 runs 17 residues. The CDR3, as DNA: TGTGCCAGCAGTTCCGCCCAGGGCAGGCCTTTGTCATATGGCTACACCTTC. Translated, it gives CASSSAQGRPLSYGYTF.